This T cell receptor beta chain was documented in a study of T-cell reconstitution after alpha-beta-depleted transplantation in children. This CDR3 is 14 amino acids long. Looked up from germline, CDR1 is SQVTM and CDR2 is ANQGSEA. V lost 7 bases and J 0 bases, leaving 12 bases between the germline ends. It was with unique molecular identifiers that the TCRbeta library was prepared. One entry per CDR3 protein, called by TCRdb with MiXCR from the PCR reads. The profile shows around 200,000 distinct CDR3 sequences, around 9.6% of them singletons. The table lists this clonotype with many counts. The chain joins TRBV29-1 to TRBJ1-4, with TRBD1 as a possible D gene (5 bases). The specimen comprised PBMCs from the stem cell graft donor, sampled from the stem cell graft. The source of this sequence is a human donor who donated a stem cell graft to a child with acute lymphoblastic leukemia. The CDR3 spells CSGWDSATNEKLFF. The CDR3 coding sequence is TGCAGCGGGTGGGACTCGGCAACTAATGAAAAACTGTTTTTT.